The 15 T cell receptor beta chains below were found in one sample sequenced in a study of cytomegalovirus exposure and HLA in healthy donors (dated by TCRdb to 2017 to 2019). The method was the immunoSEQ multiplex PCR assay. For the multiplex PCR, a mixture combining 60 forward primers for TCR Vbeta segments and 13 reverse primers for TCR Jbeta segments was used. The immuneACCESS repertoire file appears here via TCRdb, limited to in-frame rearrangements. These files lack a portion of the clones; in checked studies, under half of the deficit traces to unresolved V genes, and the cause of the others is not known. This sample lists 150,000 to 200,000 clones; around 79% were detected once. Together, the top ten hold around 1.4% of the sample. Sequenced material: PBMCs. These receptors originate from a woman aged 45-59 years in good health and CMV-seronegative.

V usage is TRBV19 and J usage is TRBJ1-3; 9 bases map to TRBD1. Germline loops: CDR1 LNHDA, CDR2 SQIVND (reference sequence). The trim removed 2 bases at V and 1 base at J, leaving 6 bases unmatched. The length of the CDR3 is 17 residues. The CDR3 DNA reads as TGTGCCAGTAGTATAAGTGGGACAGGGTTATCTGGAAACACCATATATTTT. It is translated as CASSISGTGLSGNTIYF.

The chain uses TRBV19 and TRBJ1-5, with D possibly being TRBD1 (6 bases). The CDR3 loop spans 15 amino acids. Trimming pared 4 bases from V and 3 bases from J, leaving 13 bases between. Germline V gene sequence: CDR1 LNHDA, CDR2 SQIVND (reference sequence). CDR3 protein: CASSTMDRTNQPQHF. The CDR3 bases are TGTGCCAGTAGTACCATGGACAGAACCAATCAGCCCCAGCATTTT. The full variable domain, completed using reference TRBV19 and TRBJ1-5, is DGGITQSPKYLFRKEGQNVTLSCEQNLNHDAMYWYRQDPGQGLRLIYYSQIVNDFQKGDIAEGYSVSREKKESFPLTVTSAQKNPTAFYLCASSTMDRTNQPQHFGDGTRLSIL.

This chain joins TRBV28 and TRBJ1-5; TRBD1 matches 7 bases. Germline V CDR1 and CDR2: MDHEN, SYDVKM. With 7 bases clipped from V and 2 bases from J, the junction kept 5 bases outside the gene matches. The CDR3 runs to 14 residues. In DNA, the CDR3 is TGTGCCAGCAATACAGGGGTGGGCAATCAGCCCCAGCATTTT. Translation: CASNTGVGNQPQHF.

This chain links TRBV5-5 with TRBJ1-1; 8 nucleotides match TRBD1. The CDR3 totals 16 residues. V gave up 5 bases and J gave up 1 base; unmatched junction bases: 10. Per the germline V gene, CDR1 is SGHKS and CDR2 is YYEKEE (reference sequence). CDR3 protein: CASSSQGALSNTEAFF. CDR3 in DNA: TGTGCCAGCAGTAGTCAGGGGGCCCTATCGAACACTGAAGCTTTCTTT. Drawing the rest from reference TRBV5-5 and TRBJ1-1, the complete variable domain is DAGVTQSPTHLIKTRGQQVTLRCSPISGHKSVSWYQQVLGQGPQFIFQYYEKEERGRGNFPDRFSARQFPNYSSELNVNALLLGDSALYLCASSSQGALSNTEAFFGQGTRLTVV.

Remarks on this clone: At one end the junction does not follow the germline gene, possibly because of a read error. V usage is TRBV7-9 and J usage is TRBJ1-2, with D unclear. The germline V gene encodes CDR1 SEHNR and CDR2 FQNEAQ (reference sequence). The CDR3 loop spans 12 amino acids. This CDR3 reads CSSTRANYGYTF. CDR3 DNA: TGTTCCAGCACGAGGGCCAACTATGGCTACACCTTC.

The chain joins TRBV5-4 to TRBJ2-1; 10 bases line up with TRBD2. Germline trimming cut 4 bases from V and 2 bases from J; bases unmatched to any gene: 12. Germline V CDR1 and CDR2: SGHNT, YYREEE (reference sequence). The CDR3 is 18 residues long. The CDR3 protein is CASSPAPPSGSTYNEQFF. The CDR3, as DNA: TGTGCCAGCAGCCCCGCCCCTCCTAGCGGGAGTACCTACAATGAGCAGTTCTTC.

The chain is built from TRBV18 and TRBJ2-7; no clear D. The CDR3 runs to 11 residues. Germline CDR1 is KGHSH and CDR2 is LQKENI. The V and J ends lost 5 bases and 2 bases respectively, with 4 bases between them. CDR3 sequence (DNA): TGTGCCAGCTCATTCACCTACGAGCAGTACTTC. It encodes CASSFTYEQYF.

The V and J genes are TRBV5-6 and TRBJ1-3, with D unclear. Trimming removed 2 bases from V and 9 bases from J, with 9 bases in between. Germline V gene sequence: CDR1 SGHDT, CDR2 YYEEEE. The CDR3 runs 12 residues. The CDR3 coding sequence is TGTGCCAGCAGCTTCCCGGAGGGCACCATATATTTT. Protein sequence: CASSFPEGTIYF.

This chain links TRBV14 with TRBJ1-1, with D perhaps TRBD1 (6 bases). Germline CDR1 reads SGHDN; CDR2 reads FVKESK. The germline V and J ends were trimmed by 0 bases and 4 bases, with 9 bases remaining between them. This CDR3 has 14 amino acids. The DNA of the CDR3 is TGTGCCAGCAGCCAAGAAACAGGGTCCACTGAAGCTTTCTTT. As protein: CASSQETGSTEAFF.

CDR3 residues: CASSPGVTDRGWLNTEAFF. CDR3 in DNA: TGTGCCAGCAGCCCAGGAGTGACTGACAGGGGTTGGTTGAACACTGAAGCTTTCTTT. The J gene is TRBJ1-1, the V gene TRBV7-9; TRBD1 aligns across 8 bases. V was clipped by 5 bases and J by 0 bases; unmatched bases: 17. Germline CDR1 SEHNR, CDR2 FQNEAQ (reference sequence). This CDR3 spans 19 amino acids.

The genes are TRBV6-5 and TRBJ1-4; perhaps TRBD1 as D (6 bases). The germline V gene has CDR1 MNHEY and CDR2 SVGAGI. This CDR3 has 14 residues. The V end lost 6 bases, the J end lost 5 bases, and 13 bases lay between the germline ends. CDR3 coding DNA: TGTGCCAGCAGAATCGGACAGCACAATGAAAAACTGTTTTTT. Its translation is CASRIGQHNEKLFF.

V is TRBV7-9 and J is TRBJ2-3; the match to TRBD1 covers 10 bases. Germline loops: CDR1 SEHNR, CDR2 FQNEAQ (reference sequence). The V and J ends lost 3 bases and 1 base, in that order; junction bases with no gene match: 1. CDR3 length: 15 residues. DNA of the CDR3: TGTGCCAGCAGCTTCGGGACAGGGGGCACAGATACGCAGTATTTT. This encodes CASSFGTGGTDTQYF.

The chain recombines TRBV13 with TRBJ2-3, with D hard to call. Trimming shortened V by 5 bases and J by 3 bases, and 12 bases separated the two germline ends. Germline assignment: CDR1 PRHDT and CDR2 FYEKMQ (reference sequence). The CDR3 is 14 residues long. CDR3 coding DNA: TGTGCCAGCAGCCCCGGAGCGACGACAGATACGCAGTATTTT. Translating gives CASSPGATTDTQYF.

This clone showed up just a few times. Additional DNA sequences in this sample encode the identical CDR3. The V gene is TRBV4-3, the J gene TRBJ1-1; D call uncertain. V was shortened by 0 bases and J by 0 bases, with 11 bases between the two germline ends. The CDR3 extends over 16 amino acids. CDR1 is LGHNA, CDR2 YSLEER, per germline. The CDR3 DNA is TGCGCCAGCAGCCAAGATCGGGGAATCATGAACACTGAAGCTTTCTTT. Translated, it gives CASSQDRGIMNTEAFF.

CDR3 protein: CASSLQNYGYTF. In DNA, the CDR3 is TGTGCCAGCAGCTTACAGAACTATGGCTACACCTTC. This chain uses TRBV7-2 with TRBJ1-2; no clear D gene. V shed 2 bases and J shed 2 bases, with 3 bases lying between them. The CDR3 runs 12 residues. From germline, CDR1 is SGHTA and CDR2 FQGNSA.